This T cell receptor beta chain was found in a study of T-cell reconstitution after alpha-beta-depleted transplantation in children. Preparing the TCRbeta library involved the use of unique molecular identifiers. One entry per CDR3 protein results from TCRdb running MiXCR on the PCR reads. Of 350,000 to 500,000 distinct CDR3 sequences in the sample, roughly 43% were seen once. The CDR3 is made up of 15 amino acids. Germline CDR1 SEHNR, CDR2 FQNEAQ (reference sequence). V lost 3 bases, J lost 4 bases, and 7 bases stayed unmatched. General study points: In patients about two months after transplant, alpha-beta T cells reportedly arose from several hundred expanded graft clones. After transplant, high TCRbeta diversity at day 60 in some patients arose from surviving recipient T cells and thymic progenitors. One year after transplant, T-cell counts and diversity came mostly from newly produced T cells.

The table lists this clonotype with many counts. Antigen unknown. Sequencing used PBMCs, obtained before TCRalphabeta/CD19-depleted stem cell transplant. The clonotype was recovered from a girl aged 2 to 10 with aplastic anemia, due to receive a stem cell transplant. This chain links TRBV7-9 with TRBJ2-5; 8 nucleotides match TRBD1. The CDR3 DNA is TGTGCCAGCAGCTTGGGGGACAGGACACCAGAGACCCAGTACTTC. Encoded protein: CASSLGDRTPETQYF.